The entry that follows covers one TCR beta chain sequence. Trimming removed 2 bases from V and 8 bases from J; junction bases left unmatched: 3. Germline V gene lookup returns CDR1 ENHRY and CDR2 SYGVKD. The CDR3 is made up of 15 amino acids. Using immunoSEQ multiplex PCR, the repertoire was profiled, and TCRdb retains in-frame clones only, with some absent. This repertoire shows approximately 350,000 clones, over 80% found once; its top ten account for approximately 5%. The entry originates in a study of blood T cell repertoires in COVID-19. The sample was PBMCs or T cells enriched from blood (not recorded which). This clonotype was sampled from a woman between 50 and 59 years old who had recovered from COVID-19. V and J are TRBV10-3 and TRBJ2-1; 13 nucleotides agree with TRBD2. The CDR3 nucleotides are TGTGCCATCAGTGAGACTAGCGGGGGGGCGGATGAGCAGTTCTTC. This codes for CAISETSGGADEQFF.